This TCR beta chain was retrieved from a study of blood T cell repertoires in COVID-19. In germline, CDR1 is LGHDT, CDR2 YNNKEL (reference sequence). The CDR3 length is 14 residues. V lost 1 base, J lost 12 bases, and 8 bases stayed unmatched. Authors' processing steps: The authors estimated nucleated cell counts from reference gene primer amplification. Clones were sequenced by immunoSEQ multiplex PCR, and TCRdb holds only the in-frame ones, with some missing. V and J calls and clone size are copied from that table; D and trimming were computed from the DNA. This sample yields 150,000 to 200,000 clones, of which about 86% are seen a single time; less than 20% belongs to the top ten. This clone was recorded at least ten times.

This receptor was taken from a woman of 80 years or more with acute or convalescent COVID-19. Sequenced sample: peripheral blood. This rearrangement joins TRBV3-1 (or the pseudogene TRBV3-2) to TRBJ1-4; TRBD1 matches 7 bases. The CDR3 DNA is TGTGCCAGCAGCCAAGGGGACAGCCGCGAGCAACTGTTTTTT. Protein sequence: CASSQGDSREQLFF.